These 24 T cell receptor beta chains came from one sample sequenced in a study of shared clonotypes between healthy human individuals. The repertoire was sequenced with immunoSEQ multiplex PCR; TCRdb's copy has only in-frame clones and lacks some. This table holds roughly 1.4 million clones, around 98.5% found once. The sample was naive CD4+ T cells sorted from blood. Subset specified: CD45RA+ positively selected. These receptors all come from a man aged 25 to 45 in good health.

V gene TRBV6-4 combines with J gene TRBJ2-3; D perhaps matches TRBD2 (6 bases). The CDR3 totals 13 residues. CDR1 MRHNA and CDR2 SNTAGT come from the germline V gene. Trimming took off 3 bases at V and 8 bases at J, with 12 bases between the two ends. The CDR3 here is CASSESRGGTQYF. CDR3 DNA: TGTGCCAGCAGTGAGTCGCGGGGAGGTACGCAGTATTTT.

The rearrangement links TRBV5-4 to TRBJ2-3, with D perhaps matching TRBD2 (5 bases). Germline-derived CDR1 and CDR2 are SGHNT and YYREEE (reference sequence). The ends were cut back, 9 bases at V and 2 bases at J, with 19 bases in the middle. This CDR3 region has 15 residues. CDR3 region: CATNARSGFTDTQYF. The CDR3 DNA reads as TGTGCCACCAATGCCAGAAGCGGATTCACAGATACGCAGTATTTT.

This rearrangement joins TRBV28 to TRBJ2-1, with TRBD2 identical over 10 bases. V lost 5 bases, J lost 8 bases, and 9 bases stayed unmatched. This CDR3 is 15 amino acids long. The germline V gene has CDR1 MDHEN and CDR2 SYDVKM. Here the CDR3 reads CASSPLAGVGYEQFF. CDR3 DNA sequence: TGTGCCAGCAGTCCCCTAGCGGGAGTGGGATATGAGCAGTTCTTC.

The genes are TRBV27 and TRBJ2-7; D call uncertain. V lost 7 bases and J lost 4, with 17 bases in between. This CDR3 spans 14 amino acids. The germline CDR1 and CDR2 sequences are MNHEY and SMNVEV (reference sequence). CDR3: CASTSDLTNYEQYF. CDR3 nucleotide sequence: TGTGCCAGCACCTCGGACCTCACTAATTACGAGCAGTACTTC.

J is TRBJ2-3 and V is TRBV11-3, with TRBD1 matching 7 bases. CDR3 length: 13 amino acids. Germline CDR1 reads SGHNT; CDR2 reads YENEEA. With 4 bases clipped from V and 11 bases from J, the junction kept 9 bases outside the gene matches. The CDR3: CASSSAGTVGQYF. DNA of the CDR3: TGTGCCAGCAGCTCCGCCGGGACAGTCGGGCAGTATTTT.

The CDR3 spells CASSRGTGPLLAGANVLTF. The DNA for the CDR3 is TGTGCCAGCAGTCGCGGAACAGGGCCCCTGCTCGCTGGGGCCAACGTCCTGACTTTC. The chain employs TRBV27 and TRBJ2-6; D perhaps matches TRBD1 (6 bases). Trimming stripped 5 bases from V and 2 bases from J, with 22 bases between. The V gene's germline CDR1 is MNHEY and CDR2 SMNVEV (reference sequence). The CDR3 consists of 19 residues.

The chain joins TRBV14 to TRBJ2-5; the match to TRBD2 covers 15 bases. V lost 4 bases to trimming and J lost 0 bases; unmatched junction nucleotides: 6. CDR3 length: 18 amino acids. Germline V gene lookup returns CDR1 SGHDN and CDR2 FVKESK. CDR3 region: CASSPGLAGGRYQETQYF. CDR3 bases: TGTGCCAGCAGCCCGGGACTAGCGGGAGGTCGGTACCAAGAGACCCAGTACTTC. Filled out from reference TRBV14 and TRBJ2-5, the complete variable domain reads EAGVTQFPSHSVIEKGQTVTLRCDPISGHDNLYWYRRVMGKEIKFLLHFVKESKQDESGMPNNRFLAERTGGTYSTLKVQPAELEDSGVYFCASSPGLAGGRYQETQYFGPGTRLLVL.

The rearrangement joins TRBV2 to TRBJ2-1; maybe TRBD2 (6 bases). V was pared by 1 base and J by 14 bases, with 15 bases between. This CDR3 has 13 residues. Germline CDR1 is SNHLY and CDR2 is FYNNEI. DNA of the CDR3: TGTGCCAGCAGTGAAGTGGTGGGGGGATTAAAGTTCTTC. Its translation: CASSEVVGGLKFF.

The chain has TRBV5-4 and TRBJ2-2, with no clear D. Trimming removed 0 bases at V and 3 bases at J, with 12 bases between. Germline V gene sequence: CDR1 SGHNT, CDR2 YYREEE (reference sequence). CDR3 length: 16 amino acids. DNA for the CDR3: TGTGCCAGCAGCTTGGAGGCCGGGTCTTACACCGGGGAGCTGTTTTTT. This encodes CASSLEAGSYTGELFF.

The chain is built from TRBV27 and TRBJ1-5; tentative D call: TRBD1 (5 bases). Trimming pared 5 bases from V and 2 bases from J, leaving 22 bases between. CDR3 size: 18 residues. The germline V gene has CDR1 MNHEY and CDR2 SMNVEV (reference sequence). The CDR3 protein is CASSKAPQAAGGNQPQHF. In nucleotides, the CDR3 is TGTGCCAGCAGTAAGGCGCCACAGGCGGCGGGCGGCAATCAGCCCCAGCATTTT.

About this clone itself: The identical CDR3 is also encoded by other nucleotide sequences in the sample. The CDR3 DNA sequence: TGTGCCAGCAGCCCGACTAGCGGGAGCTACGAGCAGTACTTC. It is translated as CASSPTSGSYEQYF. V and J are TRBV7-3 and TRBJ2-7; 12 nucleotides line up with TRBD2. This CDR3 region has 14 residues. Germline V gene sequence: CDR1 SGHTA, CDR2 FQGTGA. Trimming cost V 5 bases and J 3 bases; bases outside gene matches: 2. The variable domain in full, with the rest retrieved from reference TRBV7-3 and TRBJ2-7, is GAGVSQTPSNKVTEKGKYVELRCDPISGHTALYWYRQSLGQGPEFLIYFQGTGAADDSGLPNDRFFAVRPEGSVSTLKIQRTERGDSAVYLCASSPTSGSYEQYFGPGTRLTVT.

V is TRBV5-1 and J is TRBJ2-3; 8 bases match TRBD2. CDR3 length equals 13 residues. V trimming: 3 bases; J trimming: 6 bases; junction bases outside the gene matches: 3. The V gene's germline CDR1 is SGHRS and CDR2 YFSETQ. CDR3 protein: CASSSTSVDTQYF. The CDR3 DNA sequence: TGCGCCAGCAGCTCGACTAGCGTGGATACGCAGTATTTT. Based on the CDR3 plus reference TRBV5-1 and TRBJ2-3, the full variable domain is KAGVTQTPRYLIKTRGQQVTLSCSPISGHRSVSWYQQTPGQGLQFLFEYFSETQRNKGNFPGRFSGRQFSNSRSEMNVSTLELGDSALYLCASSSTSVDTQYFGPGTRLTVL.

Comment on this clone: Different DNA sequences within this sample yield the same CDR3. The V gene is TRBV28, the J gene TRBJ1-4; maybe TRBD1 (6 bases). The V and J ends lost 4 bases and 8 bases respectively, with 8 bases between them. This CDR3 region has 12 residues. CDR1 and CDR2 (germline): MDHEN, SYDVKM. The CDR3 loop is CASSSRGEKLFF. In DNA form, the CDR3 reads TGTGCCAGCAGTTCCAGGGGAGAAAAACTGTTTTTT.

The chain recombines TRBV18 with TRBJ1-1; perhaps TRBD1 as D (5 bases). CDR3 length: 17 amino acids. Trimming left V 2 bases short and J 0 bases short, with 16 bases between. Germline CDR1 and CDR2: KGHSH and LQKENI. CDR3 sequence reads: CASSPKGLIIMNTEAFF. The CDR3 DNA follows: TGTGCCAGCTCACCAAAGGGGCTGATTATAATGAACACTGAAGCTTTCTTT.

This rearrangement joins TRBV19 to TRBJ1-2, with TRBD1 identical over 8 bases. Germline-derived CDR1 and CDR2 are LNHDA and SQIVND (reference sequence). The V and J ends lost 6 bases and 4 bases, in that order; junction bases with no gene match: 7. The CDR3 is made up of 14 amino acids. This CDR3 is CASRWTGTLYGYTF. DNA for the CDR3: TGTGCCAGTAGATGGACAGGGACCCTCTATGGCTACACCTTC.

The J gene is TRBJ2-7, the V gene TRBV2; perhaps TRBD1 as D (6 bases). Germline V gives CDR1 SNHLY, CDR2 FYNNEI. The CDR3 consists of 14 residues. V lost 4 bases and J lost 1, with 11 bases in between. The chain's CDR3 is CASSGGPGSYEQYF. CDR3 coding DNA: TGTGCCAGCAGTGGGGGGCCAGGTTCCTACGAGCAGTACTTC. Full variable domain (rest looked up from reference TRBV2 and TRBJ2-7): EPEVTQTPSHQVTQMGQEVILRCVPISNHLYFYWYRQILGQKVEFLVSFYNNEISEKSEIFDDQFSVERPDGSNFTLKIRSTKLEDSAMYFCASSGGPGSYEQYFGPGTRLTVT.

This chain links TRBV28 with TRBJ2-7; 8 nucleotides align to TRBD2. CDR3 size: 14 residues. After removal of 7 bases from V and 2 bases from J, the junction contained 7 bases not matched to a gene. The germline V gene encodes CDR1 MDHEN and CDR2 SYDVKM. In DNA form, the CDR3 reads TGTGCCAGCAAAAAACTAGCGGTAGCCTACGAGCAGTACTTC. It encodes CASKKLAVAYEQYF.

The CDR3: CASSQDPYQPQHF. The CDR3 region has the DNA TGCGCCAGCAGCCAAGACCCTTATCAGCCCCAGCATTTT. This chain connects TRBV4-1 to TRBJ1-5; D is unclear. Germline loops: CDR1 MGHRA, CDR2 YSYEKL. The CDR3 totals 13 residues. Trimming left V 0 bases short and J 5 bases short, with 5 bases between.

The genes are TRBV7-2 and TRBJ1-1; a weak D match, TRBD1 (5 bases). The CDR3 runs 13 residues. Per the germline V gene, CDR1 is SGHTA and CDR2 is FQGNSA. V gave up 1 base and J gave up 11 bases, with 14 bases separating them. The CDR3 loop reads CASSLGGSGFAFF. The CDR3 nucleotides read TGTGCCAGCAGCTTAGGAGGGTCAGGGTTCGCTTTCTTT.

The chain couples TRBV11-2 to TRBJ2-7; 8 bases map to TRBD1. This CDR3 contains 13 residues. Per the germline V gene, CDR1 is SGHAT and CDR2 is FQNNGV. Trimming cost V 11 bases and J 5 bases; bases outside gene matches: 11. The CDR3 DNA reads TGTGCCTGCAACCTCGACAGGGGAGACGAGCAGTACTTC. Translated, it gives CACNLDRGDEQYF.

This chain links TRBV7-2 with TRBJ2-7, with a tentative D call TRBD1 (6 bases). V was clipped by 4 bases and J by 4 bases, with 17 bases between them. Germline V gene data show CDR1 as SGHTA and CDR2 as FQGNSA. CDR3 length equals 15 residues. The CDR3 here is CASSWVLQGGYEQYF. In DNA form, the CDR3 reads TGTGCCAGCAGCTGGGTCCTACAGGGCGGTTACGAGCAGTACTTC.

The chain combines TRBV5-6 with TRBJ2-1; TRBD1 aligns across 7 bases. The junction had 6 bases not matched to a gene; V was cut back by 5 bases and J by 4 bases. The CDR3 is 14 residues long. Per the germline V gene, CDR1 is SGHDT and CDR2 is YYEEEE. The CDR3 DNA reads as TGTGCCAGCAGAGATCCACAGGGGTACAATGAGCAGTTCTTC. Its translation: CASRDPQGYNEQFF. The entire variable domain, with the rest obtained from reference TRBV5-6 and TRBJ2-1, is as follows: DAGVTQSPTHLIKTRGQQVTLRCSPKSGHDTVSWYQQALGQGPQFIFQYYEEEERQRGNFPDRFSGHQFPNYSSELNVNALLLGDSALYLCASRDPQGYNEQFFGPGTRLTVL.

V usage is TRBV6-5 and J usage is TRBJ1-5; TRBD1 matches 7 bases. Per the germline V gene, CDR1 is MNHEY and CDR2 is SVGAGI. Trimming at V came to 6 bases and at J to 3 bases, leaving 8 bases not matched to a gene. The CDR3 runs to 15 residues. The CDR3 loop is CASSPLTGNNQPQHF. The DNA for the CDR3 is TGTGCCAGCAGCCCCCTGACAGGGAACAATCAGCCCCAGCATTTT.

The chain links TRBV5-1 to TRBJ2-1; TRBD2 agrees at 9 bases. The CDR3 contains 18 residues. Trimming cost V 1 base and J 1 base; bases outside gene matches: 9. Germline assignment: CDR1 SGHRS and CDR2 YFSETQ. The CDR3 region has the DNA TGCGCCAGCAGCTTGTTAGGCGGGAGGGCCGAATCCTACAATGAGCAGTTCTTC. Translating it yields CASSLLGGRAESYNEQFF.